This entry is about one T cell receptor beta chain. Its antigen remains unknown. The sample originates from a study of cytomegalovirus exposure and HLA in healthy donors. Study in general: Of 300 to 500 genotyped donors, roughly 80% clustered with self-reported Caucasian donors. Whole-study results and caveats: The Asian-associated ancestry cluster reportedly had fewer N-insertions than the roughly 670-donor mean in a later analysis. A missense variant in DCLRE1C was later tied to TCR beta V- and J-gene trimming.

The V gene's germline CDR1 is SGHRS and CDR2 YFSETQ. The CDR3 contains 17 residues. Germline trimming cut 2 bases from V and 2 bases from J; bases unmatched to any gene: 10. This PCR relied on a set of 60 Vbeta primers and 13 Jbeta primers. The assay was immunoSEQ multiplex PCR, and TCRdb's table has in-frame clones only and misses some. The sample comprises about 140,000 clones, approximately 80% of which are singletons, and 8.8% rests with the top ten. This clonotype originated in a woman aged 45-59 years in good health and CMV-seropositive. The sequenced sample was PBMCs. This chain uses TRBV5-1 with TRBJ2-3; TRBD2 matches 8 bases. The CDR3 DNA sequence: TGCGCCAGCAGCTTAATCATTCGGGGGGGCCCCACAGATACGCAGTATTTT. Protein: CASSLIIRGGPTDTQYF.